A selection of T cell receptor beta chains follows, all from one sample in a study of blood T cell repertoires in COVID-19. Sequencing was performed with immunoSEQ multiplex PCR; in TCRdb, only in-frame clones are kept and a portion is missing. This sample carries about 140,000 clones, approximately 80% of them seen once, and the ten largest clones take about 7.5%. The sample taken for sequencing was peripheral blood. The receptors shown here come from a human donor in a cohort sampled during active COVID-19. The CDR3 runs from the conserved cysteine through the conserved F or W. A D gene is named only where the DNA matches it firmly. A clone size is listed for some rows: how often the clone was seen (once, few, many), or a class if it is expanded.

clone size,D gene,V gene,J gene,CDR3 DNA,CDR3 protein
few,-,TRBV25-1,TRBJ2-1,TGTGCCAGCAGCAGGTACTTTGAGCAGTTCTTC,CASSRYFEQFF
-,-,TRBV4-3,TRBJ1-1,TGCGCCAGCAGCCAAACTGGGGGAGCGGCGCGGGGCTCTGAAGCTTTCTTT,CASSQTGGAARGSEAFF
few,-,TRBV7-2,TRBJ1-1,TGTGCCAGCAGCTTACAGGGTGGGTTGTACACTGAAGCTTTCTTT,CASSLQGGLYTEAFF
-,TRBD1,TRBV5-1,TRBJ2-7,TGCGCCAGCAGCTGGACAGGATCTTCCTACGAGCAGTACTTC,CASSWTGSSYEQYF
-,-,TRBV2,TRBJ2-7,TGTGCCAGCACTAGGGGGTTAGCGACTTACGAGCAGTACTTC,CASTRGLATYEQYF
-,TRBD2,TRBV3-1/TRBV3-2,TRBJ2-7,TGTGCCAGCAGCCAAGGCGGACTAGGCGGGGGGCCTTACGAGCAGTACTTC,CASSQGGLGGGPYEQYF
-,-,TRBV7-3,TRBJ1-4,TGTGCCAGCAGCACAGGCGGTCCGAATGAAAAACTGTTTTTT,CASSTGGPNEKLFF
-,TRBD1,TRBV27,TRBJ2-6,TGTGCCAGCAGTAGAACAGGGGGTTCTGGGGCCAACGTCCTGACTTTC,CASSRTGGSGANVLTF
few,TRBD1,TRBV7-8,TRBJ1-2,TGTGCCAGCAGCTTAGTTCGGACAGGGGACTATGGCTACACCTTC,CASSLVRTGDYGYTF
few,-,TRBV28,TRBJ1-2,TGTGCCAGCAGTGCCCAGTTAAACTATGGCTACACCTTC,CASSAQLNYGYTF
-,TRBD1,TRBV13,TRBJ2-5,TGTGCCAGCAGCACACGACAGGGCGGGGAGACCCAGTACTTC,CASSTRQGGETQYF
-,-,TRBV7-9,TRBJ2-7,TGTGCCAGCAGCTCCACGGGCAGGGACTTCTACGAGCAGTACTTC,CASSSTGRDFYEQYF
-,TRBD1,TRBV5-1,TRBJ2-5,TGCGCCAGCAGCCCACAGGGGGCTCAAGAGACCCAGTACTTC,CASSPQGAQETQYF
-,TRBD1,TRBV5-4,TRBJ1-1,TGTGCCAGCAGCCGATCCGGACAGGCAAACACTGAAGCTTTCTTT,CASSRSGQANTEAFF
-,TRBD1,TRBV9,TRBJ2-5,TGTGCCAGCAGCCTCATACCCGGGACAGCGTACCAAGAGACCCAGTACTTC,CASSLIPGTAYQETQYF
-,-,TRBV24-1,TRBJ2-6,TGTGCCACCAGTCACACGTCTGGGGCCAACGTCCTGACTTTC,CATSHTSGANVLTF
-,-,TRBV19,TRBJ1-1,TGTGCCAGTAGTATCCCGGACAGTCGGACTGAAGCTTTCTTT,CASSIPDSRTEAFF
-,TRBD1,TRBV28,TRBJ2-7,TGTGCCAGCAGCACCGGGACAGGGTTCTACGAGCAGTACTTC,CASSTGTGFYEQYF
-,TRBD2,TRBV6-6,TRBJ2-2,TGTGCCAGCAGTTCCGGGAGGGCGTCCACCGGGGAGCTGTTTTTT,CASSSGRASTGELFF
-,-,TRBV11-3,TRBJ2-2,TGTGCCAGCACCAACAGGGATTCCCGCGGGGAGCTGTTTTTT,CASTNRDSRGELFF
few,TRBD1,TRBV6-5,TRBJ1-5,TGTGCCAGCAGTACGGACAGGATGGATCAGCCCCAGCATTTT,CASSTDRMDQPQHF
-,TRBD1,TRBV28,TRBJ2-7,TGTGCCAGCGCCCCGGGACAGTGGAAGCAGTACTTC,CASAPGQWKQYF
-,TRBD1,TRBV28,TRBJ1-2,TGTGCCAGCAGACACAGACAGGGACGATATGGCTACACCTTC,CASRHRQGRYGYTF
few,-,TRBV24-1,TRBJ2-7,TGTGCCACCACTAACATTCCTGACTCTGCCACTTTATCTTTGGAGCAGTACTTC,CATTNIPDSATLSLEQYF
-,TRBD1,TRBV9,TRBJ2-7,TGTGCCAGCAGCCCCTTCCGACAGGGGGTCTACGAGCAGTACTTC,CASSPFRQGVYEQYF
-,TRBD2,TRBV28,TRBJ2-7,TGTGCCAGCAGAACCACCGGGACTAGCCTCGAGCAGTACTTC,CASRTTGTSLEQYF
-,TRBD1,TRBV7-2,TRBJ1-1,TGTGCCAGCAGCGGAAGTTCAGGGGGCAGAATTGCTTTCTTT,CASSGSSGGRIAFF
-,-,TRBV7-2,TRBJ1-3,TGTGCCAGCAGCTTTGCCGGGGGTGGAAACACCATATATTTT,CASSFAGGGNTIYF